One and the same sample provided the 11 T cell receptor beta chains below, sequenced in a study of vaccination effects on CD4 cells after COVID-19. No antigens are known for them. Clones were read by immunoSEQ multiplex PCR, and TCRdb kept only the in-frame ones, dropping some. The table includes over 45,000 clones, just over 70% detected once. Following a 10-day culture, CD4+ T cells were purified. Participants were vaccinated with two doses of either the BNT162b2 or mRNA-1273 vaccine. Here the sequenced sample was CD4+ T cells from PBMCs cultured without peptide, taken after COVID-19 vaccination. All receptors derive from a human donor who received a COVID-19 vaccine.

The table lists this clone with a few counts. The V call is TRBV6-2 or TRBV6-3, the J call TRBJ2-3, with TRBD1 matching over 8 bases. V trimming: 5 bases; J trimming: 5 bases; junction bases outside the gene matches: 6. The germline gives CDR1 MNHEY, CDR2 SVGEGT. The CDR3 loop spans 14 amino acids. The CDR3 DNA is TGTGCCAGCAGTGAGGACAGGGTGAAAGATACGCAGTATTTT. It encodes CASSEDRVKDTQYF.

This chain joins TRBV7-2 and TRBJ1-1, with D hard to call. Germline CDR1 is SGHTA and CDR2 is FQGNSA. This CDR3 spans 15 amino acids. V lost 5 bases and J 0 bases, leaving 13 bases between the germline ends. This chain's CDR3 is CASSRSDEVNTEAFF. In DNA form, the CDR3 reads TGTGCCAGCAGCCGCTCTGACGAGGTGAACACTGAAGCTTTCTTT.

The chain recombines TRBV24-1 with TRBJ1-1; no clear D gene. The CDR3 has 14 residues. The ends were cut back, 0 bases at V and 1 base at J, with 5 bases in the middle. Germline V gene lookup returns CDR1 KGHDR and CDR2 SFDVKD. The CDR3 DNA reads TGTGCCACCAGTGATTTGGGGCCGAACACTGAAGCTTTCTTT. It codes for CATSDLGPNTEAFF.

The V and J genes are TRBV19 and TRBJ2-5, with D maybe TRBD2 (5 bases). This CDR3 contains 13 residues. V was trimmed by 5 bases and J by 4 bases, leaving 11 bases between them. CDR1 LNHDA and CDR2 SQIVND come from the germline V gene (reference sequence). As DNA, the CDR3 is TGTGCCAGTAGTGGGAGCGAGAGAGAGACCCAGTACTTC. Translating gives CASSGSERETQYF.

The CDR3: CASSSAPPPAQHF. The CDR3 bases are TGTGCCAGCAGTTCAGCTCCACCACCGGCCCAGCATTTT. The J gene is TRBJ1-5, the V gene TRBV6-2 or TRBV6-3; D is undetermined. Germline CDR1 is MNHEY and CDR2 is SVGEGT. V shed 4 bases and J shed 11 bases, with 15 bases lying between them. The CDR3 spans 13 residues.

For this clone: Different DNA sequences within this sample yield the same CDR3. The CDR3 spells CASSLRQETQYF. In DNA form, the CDR3 reads TGCGCCAGCAGCTTGAGGCAAGAGACCCAGTACTTC. The chain has TRBV5-1 and TRBJ2-5; no clear D gene. The CDR3 is 12 amino acids. Trimming removed 1 base at V and 2 bases at J, with 3 bases between. CDR1 is SGHRS and CDR2 is YFSETQ in the germline V gene.

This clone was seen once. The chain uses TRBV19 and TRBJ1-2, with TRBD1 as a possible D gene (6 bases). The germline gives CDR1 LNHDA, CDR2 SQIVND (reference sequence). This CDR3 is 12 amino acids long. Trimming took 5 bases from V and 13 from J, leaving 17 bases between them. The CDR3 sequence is CASSFLQGHVTF. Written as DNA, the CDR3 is TGTGCCAGTAGTTTCCTCCAGGGGCATGTCACCTTC.

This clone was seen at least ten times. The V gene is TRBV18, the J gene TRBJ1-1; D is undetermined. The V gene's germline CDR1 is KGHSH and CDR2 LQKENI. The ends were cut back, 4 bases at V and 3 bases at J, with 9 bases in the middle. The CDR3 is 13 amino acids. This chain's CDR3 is CASSRRSDTEAFF. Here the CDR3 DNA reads TGTGCCAGCTCACGAAGATCAGACACTGAAGCTTTCTTT.

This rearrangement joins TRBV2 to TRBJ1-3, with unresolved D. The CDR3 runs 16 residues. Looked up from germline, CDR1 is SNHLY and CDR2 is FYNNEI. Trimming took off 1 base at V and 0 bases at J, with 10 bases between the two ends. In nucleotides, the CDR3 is TGTGCCAGCAGTGAAGGACCGTCCCTCTCTGGAAACACCATATATTTT. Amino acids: CASSEGPSLSGNTIYF.

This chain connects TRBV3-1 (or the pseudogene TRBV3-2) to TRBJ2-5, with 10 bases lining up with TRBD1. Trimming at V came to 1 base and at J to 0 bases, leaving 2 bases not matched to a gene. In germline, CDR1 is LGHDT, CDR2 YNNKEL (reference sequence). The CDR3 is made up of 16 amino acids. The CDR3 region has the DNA TGTGCCAGCAGCCAAGGGGACAGGGGATACCAAGAGACCCAGTACTTC. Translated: CASSQGDRGYQETQYF.

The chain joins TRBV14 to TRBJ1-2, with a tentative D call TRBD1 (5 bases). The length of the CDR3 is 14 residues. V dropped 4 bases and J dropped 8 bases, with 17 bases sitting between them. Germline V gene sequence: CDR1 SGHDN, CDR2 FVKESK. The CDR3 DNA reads TGTGCCAGCAGCCGCGCCGATTGGGGGAGAGGCTACACCTTC. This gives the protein CASSRADWGRGYTF.